This T cell receptor beta chain was recovered during a study of cytomegalovirus exposure and HLA in healthy donors. Study outcomes and limitations: Most TCR beta V segments were productive about 90% or about 30% of the time in an earlier analysis.

Germline V gives CDR1 SGDLS, CDR2 YYNGEE. CDR3 length equals 15 residues. V gave up 4 bases and J gave up 4 bases; unmatched junction bases: 10. Primers for the PCR totalled 60 Vbeta and 13 Jbeta. Some clones are missing from TCRdb's copy, which holds only in-frame ones; the method was immunoSEQ multiplex PCR. The table shows approximately 150,000 clones, with nearly 80% occurring only once. Of note for this clone: What it binds is unknown.

What was sequenced was PBMCs. The receptor was isolated from a woman in her thirties in good health and CMV-seronegative. The rearrangement links TRBV9 to TRBJ2-7, with 8 bases lining up with TRBD1. The CDR3 DNA is TGTGCCAGCAGCCCCGAGGACAGGGCAAGGTACGAGCAGTACTTC. As protein: CASSPEDRARYEQYF.